This T cell receptor (beta chain) is from a study of cytomegalovirus exposure and HLA in healthy donors. Whole-study results and caveats: When analyzed later, a missense DCLRE1C variant was found to be linked to TCR beta V- and J-gene trimming. Researchers had no immune exposure information except CMV serostatus available.

CDR1 and CDR2 from the germline V gene are LNHNV and YYDKDF (reference sequence). The CDR3 has 14 amino acids. Trimming removed 6 bases from V and 4 bases from J; junction bases left unmatched: 7. Concerning this clone itself: Its antigen remains unidentified.

PCR involved 60 Vbeta and 13 Jbeta primers. Data came from immunoSEQ multiplex PCR; TCRdb stores just in-frame clones and leaves some out. There are about 150,000 clones in the sample; 73% occur only once, and 1.6% lies in the top ten. Sequencing used PBMCs. V usage is TRBV15 and J usage is TRBJ1-1, with 8 positions matching TRBD1. The clonotype originates from a woman aged 18-29 years in good health and CMV-seronegative. DNA for the CDR3: TGTGCCACCAGTAGGACAGGGAGCGTCACTGAAGCTTTCTTT. It is translated as CATSRTGSVTEAFF.